This T cell receptor (beta chain) was observed in a study of beta chain features in type 1 diabetes. Isolated RNA was reverse transcribed in full, so expressed TCRB transcripts were sequenced. Clones were sequenced by immunoSEQ multiplex PCR, and TCRdb holds only the in-frame ones, with some missing. The table has roughly 380,000 clones, around a fifth seen once. The V segment lost 4 bases and the J segment 5 bases; nucleotides outside the gene matches: 5. This CDR3 region has 13 residues. Germline loops: CDR1 GTSNPN, CDR2 SVGIG (reference sequence). This chain uses TRBV30 with TRBJ2-4, with 7 bases identical to TRBD1. Sequenced material: naive CD4+ T cells from blood. The clonotype comes from a woman aged 18-35 years in good health. The CDR3 DNA sequence: TGTGCCTGGAAAGAGGGGGCCCAAAACATTCAGTACTTC. It is translated as CAWKEGAQNIQYF.